This T cell receptor beta chain was obtained from a study of CD8+ T cells in alopecia areata. Looking at the study overall: Tofacitinib lasted 6 to 18 months, then 6 months off drug. Findings of the study overall: Normal scalp had lower clonality than lesional scalp, with alopecia totalis/universalis lesions showing this most strongly.

Per germline, CDR1 SGHVT and CDR2 SQSDAQ. Trimming took 5 bases from V and 7 from J; bases not matched to a gene: 10. The CDR3 has 14 amino acids. On this clone itself: The target antigen is unknown.

TCR sequencing used cDNA made by reverse transcription of extracted RNA. Profiling relied on immunoSEQ multiplex PCR, and the TCRdb table lists in-frame clones only, not all of them. The table lists some 130,000 clones, approximately 49% of them singletons. This receptor was taken from a human donor with alopecia areata. Specimen: CD8+ T cells sorted from blood, collected at week 0. The V and J genes are TRBV7-4 and TRBJ1-1, with TRBD1 matching over 7 bases. CDR3 sequence reads: CASSTPGQSIEAFF. The CDR3 nucleotides read TGTGCCAGCAGCACCCCGGGACAGTCGATTGAAGCTTTCTTT.